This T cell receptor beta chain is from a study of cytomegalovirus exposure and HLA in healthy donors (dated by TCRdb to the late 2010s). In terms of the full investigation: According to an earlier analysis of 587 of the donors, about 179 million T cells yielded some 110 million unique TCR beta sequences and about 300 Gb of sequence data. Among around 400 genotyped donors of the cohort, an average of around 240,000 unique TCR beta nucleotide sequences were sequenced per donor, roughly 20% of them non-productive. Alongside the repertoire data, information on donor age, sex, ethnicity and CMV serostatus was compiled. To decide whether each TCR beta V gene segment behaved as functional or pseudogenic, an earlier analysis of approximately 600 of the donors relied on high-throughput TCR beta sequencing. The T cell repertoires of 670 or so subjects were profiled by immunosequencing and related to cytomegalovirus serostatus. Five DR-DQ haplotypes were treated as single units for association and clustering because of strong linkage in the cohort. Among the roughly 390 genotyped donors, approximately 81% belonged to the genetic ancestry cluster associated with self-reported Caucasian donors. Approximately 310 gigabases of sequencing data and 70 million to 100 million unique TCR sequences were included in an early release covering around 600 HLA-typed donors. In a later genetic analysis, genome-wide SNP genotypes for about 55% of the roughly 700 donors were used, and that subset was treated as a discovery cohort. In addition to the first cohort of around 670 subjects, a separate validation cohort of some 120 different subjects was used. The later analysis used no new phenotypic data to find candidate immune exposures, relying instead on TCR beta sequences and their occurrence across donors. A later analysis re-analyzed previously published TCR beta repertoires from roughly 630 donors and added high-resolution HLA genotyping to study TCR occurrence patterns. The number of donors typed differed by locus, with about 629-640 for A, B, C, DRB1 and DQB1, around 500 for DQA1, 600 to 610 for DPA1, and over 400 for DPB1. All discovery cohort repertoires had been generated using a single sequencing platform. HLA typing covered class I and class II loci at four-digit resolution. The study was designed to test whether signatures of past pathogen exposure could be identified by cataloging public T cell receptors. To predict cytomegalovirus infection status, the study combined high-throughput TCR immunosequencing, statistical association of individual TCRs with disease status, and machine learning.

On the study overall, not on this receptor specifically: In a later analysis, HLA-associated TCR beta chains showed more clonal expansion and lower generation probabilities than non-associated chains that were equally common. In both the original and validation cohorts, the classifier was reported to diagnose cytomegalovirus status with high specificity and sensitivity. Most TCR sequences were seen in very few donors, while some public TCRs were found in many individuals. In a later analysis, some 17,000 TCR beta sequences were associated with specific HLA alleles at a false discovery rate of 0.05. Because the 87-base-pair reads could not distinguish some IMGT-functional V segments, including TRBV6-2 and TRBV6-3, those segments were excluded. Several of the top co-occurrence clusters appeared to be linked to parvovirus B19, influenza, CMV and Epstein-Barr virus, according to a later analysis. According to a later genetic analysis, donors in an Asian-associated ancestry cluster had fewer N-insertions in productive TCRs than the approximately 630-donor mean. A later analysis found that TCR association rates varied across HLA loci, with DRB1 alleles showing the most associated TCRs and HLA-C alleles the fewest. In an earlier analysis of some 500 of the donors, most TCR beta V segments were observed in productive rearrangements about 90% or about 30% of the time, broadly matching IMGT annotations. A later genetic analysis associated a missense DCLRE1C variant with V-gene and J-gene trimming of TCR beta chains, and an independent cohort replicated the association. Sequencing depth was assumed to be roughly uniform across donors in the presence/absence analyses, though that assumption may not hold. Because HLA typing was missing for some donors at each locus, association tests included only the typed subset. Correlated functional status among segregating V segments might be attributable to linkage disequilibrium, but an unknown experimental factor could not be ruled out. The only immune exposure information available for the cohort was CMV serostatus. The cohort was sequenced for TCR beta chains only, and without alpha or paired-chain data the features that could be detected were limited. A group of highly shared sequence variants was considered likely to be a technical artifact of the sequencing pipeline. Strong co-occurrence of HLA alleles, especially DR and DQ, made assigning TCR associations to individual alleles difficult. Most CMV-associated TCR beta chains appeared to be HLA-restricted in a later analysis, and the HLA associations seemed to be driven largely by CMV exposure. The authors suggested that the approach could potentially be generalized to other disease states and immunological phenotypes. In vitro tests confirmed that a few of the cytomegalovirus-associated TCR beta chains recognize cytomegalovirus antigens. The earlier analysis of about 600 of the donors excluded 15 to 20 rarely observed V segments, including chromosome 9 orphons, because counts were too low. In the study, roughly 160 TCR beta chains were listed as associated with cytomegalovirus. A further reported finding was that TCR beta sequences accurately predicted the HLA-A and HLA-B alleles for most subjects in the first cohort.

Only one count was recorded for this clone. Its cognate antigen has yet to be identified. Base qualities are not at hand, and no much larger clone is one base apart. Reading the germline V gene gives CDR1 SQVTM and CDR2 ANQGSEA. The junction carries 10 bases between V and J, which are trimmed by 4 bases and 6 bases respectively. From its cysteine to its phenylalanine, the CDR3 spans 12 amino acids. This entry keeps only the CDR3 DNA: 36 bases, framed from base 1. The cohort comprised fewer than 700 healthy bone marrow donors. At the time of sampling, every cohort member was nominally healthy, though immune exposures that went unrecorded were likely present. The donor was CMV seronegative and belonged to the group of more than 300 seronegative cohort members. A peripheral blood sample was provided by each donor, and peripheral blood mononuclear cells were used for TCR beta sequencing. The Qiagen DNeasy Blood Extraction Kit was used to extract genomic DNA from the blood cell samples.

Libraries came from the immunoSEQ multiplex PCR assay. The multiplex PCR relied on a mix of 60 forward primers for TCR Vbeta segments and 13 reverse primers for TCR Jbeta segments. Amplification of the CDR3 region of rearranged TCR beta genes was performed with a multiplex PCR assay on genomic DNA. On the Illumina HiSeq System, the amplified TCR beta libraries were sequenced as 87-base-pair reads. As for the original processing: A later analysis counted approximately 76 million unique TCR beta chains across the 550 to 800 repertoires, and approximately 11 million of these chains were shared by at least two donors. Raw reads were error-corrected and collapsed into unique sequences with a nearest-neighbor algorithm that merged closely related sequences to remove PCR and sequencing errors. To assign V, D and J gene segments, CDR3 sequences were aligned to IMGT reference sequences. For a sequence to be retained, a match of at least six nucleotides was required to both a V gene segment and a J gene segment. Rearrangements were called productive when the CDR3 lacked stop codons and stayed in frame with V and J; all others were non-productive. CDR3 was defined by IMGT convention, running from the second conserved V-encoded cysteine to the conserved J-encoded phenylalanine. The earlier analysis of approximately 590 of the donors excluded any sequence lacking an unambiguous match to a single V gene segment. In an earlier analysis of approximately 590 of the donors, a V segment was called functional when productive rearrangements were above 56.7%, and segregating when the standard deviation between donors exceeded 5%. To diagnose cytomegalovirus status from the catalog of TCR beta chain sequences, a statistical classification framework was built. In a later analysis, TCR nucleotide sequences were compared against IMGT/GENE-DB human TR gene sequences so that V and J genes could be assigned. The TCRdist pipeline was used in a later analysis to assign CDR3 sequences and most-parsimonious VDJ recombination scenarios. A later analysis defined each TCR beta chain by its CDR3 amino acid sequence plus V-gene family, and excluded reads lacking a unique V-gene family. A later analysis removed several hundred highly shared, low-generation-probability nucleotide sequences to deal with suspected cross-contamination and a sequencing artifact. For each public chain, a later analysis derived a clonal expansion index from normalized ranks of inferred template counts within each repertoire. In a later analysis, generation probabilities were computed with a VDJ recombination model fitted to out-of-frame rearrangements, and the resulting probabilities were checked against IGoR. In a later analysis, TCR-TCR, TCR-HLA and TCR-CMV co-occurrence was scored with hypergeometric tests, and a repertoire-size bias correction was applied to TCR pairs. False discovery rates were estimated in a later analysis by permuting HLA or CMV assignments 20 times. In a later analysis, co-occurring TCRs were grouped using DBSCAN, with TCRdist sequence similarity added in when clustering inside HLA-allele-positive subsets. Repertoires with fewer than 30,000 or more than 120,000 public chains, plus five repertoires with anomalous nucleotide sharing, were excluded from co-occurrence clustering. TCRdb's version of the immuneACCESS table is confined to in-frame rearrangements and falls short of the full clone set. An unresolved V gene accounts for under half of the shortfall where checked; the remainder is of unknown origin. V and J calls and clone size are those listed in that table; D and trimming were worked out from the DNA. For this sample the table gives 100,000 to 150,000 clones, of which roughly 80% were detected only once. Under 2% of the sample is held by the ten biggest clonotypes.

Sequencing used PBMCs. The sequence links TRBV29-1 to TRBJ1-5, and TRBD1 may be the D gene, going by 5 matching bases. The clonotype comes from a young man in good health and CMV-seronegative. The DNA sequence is TGCAGCGTTGGGTGGGGGGGTCAGCCCCAGCATTTT. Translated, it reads CSVGWGGQPQHF.